These 9 T cell receptor beta chains share one sample of origin, sequenced in a study of blood T cells in healthy people across ages. The use of a sample-barcoded 5' primer and a J-beta primer mix characterized a second PCR of roughly 6 to 11 cycles. TCRdb called the 5' RACE reads again in MiXCR, with one record for every CDR3 protein. The sample holds 600,000 to 1,000,000 distinct CDR3 sequences, approximately 25% seen once. This sample was also put to use in a study of T cells of mothers and their children.

Sequenced input: blood. Receptors originate from a boy younger than 18 in good health.

This clonotype was detected a few times. The chain links TRBV12-3 or TRBV12-4 to TRBJ2-7; 7 bases line up with TRBD2. V dropped 1 base and J dropped 5; count of bases not matched to a gene: 8. The CDR3 is made up of 15 amino acids. In nucleotides, the CDR3 is TGTGCCAGCAGTTTAGGGCGGGAGCCAGCGCACGAGCAGTACTTC. Encoded protein: CASSLGREPAHEQYF.

The gene calls are TRBV29-1 and TRBJ1-1; D gene ambiguous. The CDR3 runs 12 residues. Germline V gives CDR1 SQVTM, CDR2 ANQGSEA. Trimming took 7 bases from V and 1 from J, leaving 10 bases between them. CDR3 protein: CSAAGPNTEAFF. The CDR3 DNA reads TGCAGCGCGGCCGGGCCGAACACTGAAGCTTTCTTT.

CDR3 residues: CASRRIGTSGDEQFF. The CDR3 DNA is TGTGCCAGCAGGAGAATCGGGACTAGCGGGGATGAGCAGTTCTTC. The rearrangement links TRBV7-9 to TRBJ2-1; TRBD2 matches at 13 bases. The CDR3 extends over 15 amino acids. The V segment lost 6 bases and the J segment 8 bases; nucleotides outside the gene matches: 7. From germline, CDR1 is SEHNR and CDR2 FQNEAQ (reference sequence). The full variable domain, in which reference TRBV7-9 and TRBJ2-1 provide the parts outside the CDR3, is DTGVSQNPRHKITKRGQNVTFRCDPISEHNRLYWYRQTLGQGPEFLTYFQNEAQLEKSRLLSDRFSAERPKGSFSTLEIQRTEQGDSAMYLCASRRIGTSGDEQFFGPGTRLTVL.

This chain uses TRBV2 with TRBJ2-1; D is perhaps TRBD1 (5 bases). The J call is uncertain, as TRBJ2-5 better fits the DNA end. Germline V gives CDR1 SNHLY, CDR2 FYNNEI. This CDR3 comprises 14 residues. In DNA, the CDR3 is TGTGCCAGCAGTGAAGTAAAAGGGGTCGGGACCCAGTACTTC. This encodes CASSEVKGVGTQYF.

This rearrangement joins TRBV4-3 to TRBJ2-1; 9 nucleotides align to TRBD2. V was pared by 0 bases and J by 3 bases, with 6 bases of the junction left unmatched. This CDR3 has 17 amino acids. CDR1 and CDR2 (germline): LGHNA, YSLEER. The CDR3 protein is CASSQDRLAGFYNEQFF. In DNA, the CDR3 is TGCGCCAGCAGCCAAGATAGGCTAGCGGGATTCTACAATGAGCAGTTCTTC.

This clonotype turned up a few times. The chain links TRBV28 to TRBJ2-5, with D maybe TRBD2 (6 bases). TRBJ2-1 explains the end of the DNA better; the J call may be wrong. Germline V CDR1 and CDR2: MDHEN, SYDVKM. This CDR3 region has 14 residues. The CDR3 coding sequence is TGTGCCAGCAGCCTCTTGCGGGATTTTGATGAGCAGTTCTTC. Translating gives CASSLLRDFDEQFF.

This rearrangement joins TRBV9 to TRBJ2-3; 10 nucleotides line up with TRBD1. Germline CDR1 and CDR2: SGDLS and YYNGEE. The CDR3 length is 18 residues. The V segment lost 4 bases and the J segment 1 base; nucleotides outside the gene matches: 12. The CDR3 sequence: CASSFGTGDLLGTDTQYF. CDR3 DNA sequence: TGTGCCAGCAGCTTCGGGACAGGGGATTTACTAGGCACAGATACGCAGTATTTT.

V gene TRBV6-2 or TRBV6-3 combines with J gene TRBJ2-1; D remains ambiguous. V was pared by 5 bases and J by 0 bases, with 14 bases between. The CDR3 has 16 residues. From germline, CDR1 is MNHEY and CDR2 SVGEGT. The CDR3 spells CASSTSGVSSYNEQFF. Written as DNA, the CDR3 is TGTGCCAGCAGTACATCCGGTGTGAGCTCCTACAATGAGCAGTTCTTC.

This clonotype has a handful of counts. The V call is TRBV10-3, the J call TRBJ2-5; D assignment may be TRBD1 or TRBD2 (5 bases each). The CDR3 is made up of 17 amino acids. V was cut by 4 bases and J by 0 bases, with 18 bases left in between. CDR1 and CDR2 from the germline V gene are ENHRY and SYGVKD. The CDR3 bases are TGTGCCATCAGTGGGGACCACGGGGTGGGAGACCAAGAGACCCAGTACTTC. Protein product: CAISGDHGVGDQETQYF.